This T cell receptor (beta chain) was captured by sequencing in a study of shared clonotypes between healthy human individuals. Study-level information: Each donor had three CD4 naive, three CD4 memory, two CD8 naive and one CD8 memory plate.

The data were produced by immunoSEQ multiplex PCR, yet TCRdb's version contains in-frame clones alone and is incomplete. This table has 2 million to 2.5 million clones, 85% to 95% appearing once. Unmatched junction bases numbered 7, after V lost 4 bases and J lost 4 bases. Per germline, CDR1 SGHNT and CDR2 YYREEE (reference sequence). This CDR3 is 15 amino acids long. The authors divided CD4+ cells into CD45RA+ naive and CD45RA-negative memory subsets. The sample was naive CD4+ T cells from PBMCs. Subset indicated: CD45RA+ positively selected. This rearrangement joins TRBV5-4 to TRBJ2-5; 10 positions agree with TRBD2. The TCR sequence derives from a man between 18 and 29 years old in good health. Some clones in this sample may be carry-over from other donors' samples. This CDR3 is CASSGSGRFGETQYF. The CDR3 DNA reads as TGTGCCAGCAGCGGTAGCGGGAGGTTTGGAGAGACCCAGTACTTC. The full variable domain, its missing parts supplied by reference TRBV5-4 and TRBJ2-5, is ETGVTQSPTHLIKTRGQQVTLRCSSQSGHNTVSWYQQALGQGPQFIFQYYREEENGRGNFPPRFSGLQFPNYSSELNVNALELDDSALYLCASSGSGRFGETQYFGPGTRLLVL.